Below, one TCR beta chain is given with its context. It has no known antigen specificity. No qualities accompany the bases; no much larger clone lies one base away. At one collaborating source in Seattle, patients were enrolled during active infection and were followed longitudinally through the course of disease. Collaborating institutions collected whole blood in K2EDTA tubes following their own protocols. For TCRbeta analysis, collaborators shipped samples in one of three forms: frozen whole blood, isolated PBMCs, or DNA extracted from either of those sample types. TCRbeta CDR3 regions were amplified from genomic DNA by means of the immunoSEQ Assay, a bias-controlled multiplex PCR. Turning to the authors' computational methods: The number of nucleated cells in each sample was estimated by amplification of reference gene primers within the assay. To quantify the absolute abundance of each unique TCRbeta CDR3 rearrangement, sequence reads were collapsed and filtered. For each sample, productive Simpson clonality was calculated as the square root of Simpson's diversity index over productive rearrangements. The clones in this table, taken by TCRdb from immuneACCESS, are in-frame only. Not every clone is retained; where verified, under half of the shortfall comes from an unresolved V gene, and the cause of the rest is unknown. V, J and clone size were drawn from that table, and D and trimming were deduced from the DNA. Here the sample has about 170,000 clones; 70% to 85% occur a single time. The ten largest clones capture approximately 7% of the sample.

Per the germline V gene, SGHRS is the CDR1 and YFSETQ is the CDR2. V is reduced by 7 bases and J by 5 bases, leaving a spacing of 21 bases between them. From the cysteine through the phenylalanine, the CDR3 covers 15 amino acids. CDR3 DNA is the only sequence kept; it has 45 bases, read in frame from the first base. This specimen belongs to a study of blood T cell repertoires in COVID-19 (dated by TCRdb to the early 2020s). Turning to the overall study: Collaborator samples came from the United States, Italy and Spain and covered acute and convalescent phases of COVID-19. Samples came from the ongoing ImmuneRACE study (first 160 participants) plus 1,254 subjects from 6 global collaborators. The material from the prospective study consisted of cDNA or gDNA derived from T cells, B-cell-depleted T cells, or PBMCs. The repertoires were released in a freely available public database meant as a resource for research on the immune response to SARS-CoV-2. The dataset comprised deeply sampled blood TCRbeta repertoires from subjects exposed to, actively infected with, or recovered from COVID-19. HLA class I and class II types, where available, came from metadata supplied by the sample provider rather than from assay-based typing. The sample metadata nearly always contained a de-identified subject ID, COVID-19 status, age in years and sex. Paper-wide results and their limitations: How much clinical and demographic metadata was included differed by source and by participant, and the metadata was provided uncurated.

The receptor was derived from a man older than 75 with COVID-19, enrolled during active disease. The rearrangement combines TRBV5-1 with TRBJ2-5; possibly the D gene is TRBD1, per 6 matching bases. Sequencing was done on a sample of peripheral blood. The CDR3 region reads CASGPFSGERETQYF. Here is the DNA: TGCGCCAGCGGCCCGTTCTCAGGGGAGAGGGAGACCCAGTACTTC.